These 23 T cell receptor beta chains originate from one sample sequenced in a study of control samples from healthy donors and cancer patients. TCRdb keeps only in-frame clones here, not all; method: immunoSEQ multiplex PCR. The data contain about 140,000 clones, approximately 94% of them singletons. Sequencing used blood. The receptor set was obtained from a man aged 40-50 years in good health.

The gene calls are TRBV9 and TRBJ2-3, with unresolved D. This CDR3 is built from 12 residues. The V gene lost 5 bases and the J gene lost 4 bases, with 8 bases spanning the gap. Germline assignment: CDR1 SGDLS and CDR2 YYNGEE. The DNA for the CDR3 is TGTGCCAGCAGGGACGATTCAGATACGCAGTATTTT. Its protein is CASRDDSDTQYF.

The rearrangement joins TRBV6-2 or TRBV6-3 to TRBJ2-1; TRBD2 might be the D (5 bases). Germline assignment: CDR1 MNHEY and CDR2 SVGEGT. Trimming cost V 1 base and J 8 bases, with 9 bases left between them. The CDR3 loop spans 13 amino acids. CDR3 sequence reads: CASSYYAGDEQFF. For the CDR3, the DNA is TGTGCCAGCAGTTACTATGCGGGCGATGAGCAGTTCTTC.

V and J are TRBV6-2 or TRBV6-3 and TRBJ2-7; 9 bases match TRBD1. The germline V gene encodes CDR1 MNHEY and CDR2 SVGEGT. The ends lost 2 bases at V and 4 bases at J; junction bases unmatched: 9. The CDR3 consists of 16 residues. CDR3 sequence: CASSYPPGTGTYEQYF. The CDR3 coding sequence is TGTGCCAGCAGTTACCCTCCCGGGACAGGGACATACGAGCAGTACTTC.

The chain links TRBV10-2 to TRBJ2-3; D tentatively reads TRBD1 or TRBD2 (5 bases each). Germline V gene lookup returns CDR1 WSHSY and CDR2 SAAADI. The V end was cut by 10 bases, the J end by 0 bases, with 17 bases between. This CDR3 is built from 15 residues. Here the CDR3 reads CATIYGASSTDTQYF. The CDR3 DNA follows: TGCGCCACCATATACGGGGCCTCCAGCACAGATACGCAGTATTTT.

The V and J genes are TRBV28 and TRBJ1-1; a weak D match, TRBD1 (5 bases). The CDR3 consists of 15 residues. CDR1 is MDHEN, CDR2 SYDVKM, per germline. The ends were cut back, 8 bases at V and 0 bases at J, with 16 bases in the middle. DNA for the CDR3: TGTGCCAGCGGACAACTCTCTGAGCTGAACACTGAAGCTTTCTTT. Amino acid sequence: CASGQLSELNTEAFF.

The rearrangement uses TRBV2 and TRBJ2-5; D is uncertain. This CDR3 has 15 amino acids. The V and J ends lost 5 bases and 4 bases respectively, with 17 bases between them. Germline loops: CDR1 SNHLY, CDR2 FYNNEI. The CDR3 region is CASSPFDTDGETQYF. CDR3 bases: TGTGCCAGCAGTCCTTTTGACACTGACGGAGAGACCCAGTACTTC.

V and J are TRBV7-2 and TRBJ1-5, with 11 bases fitting TRBD1. V shed 5 bases and J 2 bases; nucleotides not matched to a gene: 5. CDR3 length: 16 residues. Germline CDR1 SGHTA, CDR2 FQGNSA. In nucleotides, the CDR3 is TGTGCCAGCAGCATAGGGACAGGGGGAGGCAATCAGCCCCAGCATTTT. Protein: CASSIGTGGGNQPQHF. The complete variable domain, with remaining parts taken from reference TRBV7-2 and TRBJ1-5, reads GAGVSQSPSNKVTEKGKDVELRCDPISGHTALYWYRQSLGQGLEFLIYFQGNSAPDKSGLPSDRFSAERTGGSVSTLTIQRTQQEDSAVYLCASSIGTGGGNQPQHFGDGTRLSIL.

The chain uses TRBV9 and TRBJ2-7, with 9 bases aligning to TRBD1. The CDR3 consists of 16 residues. Germline assignment: CDR1 SGDLS and CDR2 YYNGEE. Losses at the gene ends were 4 bases for V and 0 bases for J; bases not matched to a gene: 8. The CDR3 loop is CASSTPGTGTSYEQYF. The CDR3 DNA is TGTGCCAGCAGCACCCCCGGGACAGGGACCTCCTACGAGCAGTACTTC.

The chain has TRBV7-2 and TRBJ2-2; 9 nucleotides line up with TRBD1. Unmatched junction bases numbered 8, after V lost 5 bases and J lost 1 base. CDR1 and CDR2 (germline): SGHTA, FQGNSA. This CDR3 contains 17 residues. The CDR3 sequence: CASSTPTGGLNTGELFF. The CDR3, as DNA: TGTGCCAGCAGCACCCCCACAGGGGGCCTGAACACCGGGGAGCTGTTTTTT.

The chain employs TRBV24-1 and TRBJ2-6; possibly TRBD2 for D (5 bases). The CDR3 has 16 residues. Germline loops: CDR1 KGHDR, CDR2 SFDVKD. V was shortened by 2 bases and J by 4 bases, with 11 bases between the two germline ends. Written as DNA, the CDR3 is TGTGCCACCAGTGATTACCGAGGGCTCGGGGCCAACGTCCTGACTTTC. Its protein is CATSDYRGLGANVLTF.

The V and J genes are TRBV18 and TRBJ2-7, with 15 bases lining up with TRBD2. The trim removed 4 bases at V and 0 bases at J, leaving 16 bases unmatched. The CDR3 totals 21 residues. From germline, CDR1 is KGHSH and CDR2 LQKENI. The CDR3 sequence: CASSLPGTSGRRLRLSYEQYF. The CDR3 DNA follows: TGTGCCAGCTCACTACCTGGGACTAGCGGGAGGCGACTTAGACTCTCCTACGAGCAGTACTTC.

V and J are TRBV27 and TRBJ2-1; D is unresolved. Trimming took 2 bases from V and 10 from J, leaving 15 bases between them. The CDR3 sequence is 14 residues long. Germline lookup yields CDR1 MNHEY and CDR2 SMNVEV (reference sequence). CDR3 DNA: TGTGCCAGCAGTTTACAGGCCGGGTTGAGGGAGCAGTTCTTC. This encodes CASSLQAGLREQFF.

This clone was observed once. The rearrangement joins TRBV4-1 to TRBJ2-7, with 11 bases identical to TRBD2. V was pared by 6 bases and J by 6 bases, with 13 bases of the junction left unmatched. This CDR3 spans 16 amino acids. From germline, CDR1 is MGHRA and CDR2 YSYEKL. The CDR3 sequence: CASRPRVLAGGVEQYF. CDR3 bases: TGCGCCAGCAGACCAAGAGTCCTAGCGGGAGGCGTCGAGCAGTACTTC.

The CDR3 spells CASGGGGSEAFF. CDR3 sequence (DNA): TGCGCCAGCGGAGGTGGGGGCAGTGAAGCTTTCTTT. The gene calls are TRBV10-1 and TRBJ1-1; TRBD1 is a possible D gene (6 bases). The length of the CDR3 is 12 residues. Germline assignment: CDR1 WNHNN and CDR2 SYGVQD (reference sequence). Trimming shortened V by 8 bases and J by 7 bases, and 14 bases separated the two germline ends.

The CDR3 reads CASSMTVYNEQFF. The CDR3 coding sequence is TGTGCCAGCAGTATGACAGTTTACAATGAGCAGTTCTTC. The V gene is TRBV2, the J gene TRBJ2-1; D may be TRBD1 (5 bases). Per the germline V gene, CDR1 is SNHLY and CDR2 is FYNNEI. Trimming stripped 5 bases from V and 4 bases from J, with 9 bases between. The CDR3 extends over 13 amino acids.

This chain joins TRBV28 and TRBJ1-6; D gene unclear. The germline V gene encodes CDR1 MDHEN and CDR2 SYDVKM. CDR3 length: 14 residues. Trimming shortened V by 7 bases and J by 7 bases, and 14 bases separated the two germline ends. In nucleotides, the CDR3 is TGTGCCAGCAATCCCGTCGGACTGAATTCACCCCTCCACTTT. Protein sequence: CASNPVGLNSPLHF.

The CDR3 region is CASSERQYTEAFF. As DNA, the CDR3 is TGTGCCAGCAGTGAAAGACAGTACACTGAAGCTTTCTTT. The chain joins TRBV2 to TRBJ1-1, with a weak D call TRBD1 (5 bases). Trimming left V 2 bases short and J 3 bases short, with 7 bases between. There are 13 residues in the CDR3. CDR1 is SNHLY and CDR2 is FYNNEI in the germline V gene.

This chain uses TRBV4-1 with TRBJ2-1, with 7 bases lining up with TRBD1. The CDR3 contains 13 residues. Trimming removed 3 bases from V and 10 bases from J; junction bases left unmatched: 6. Germline V CDR1 and CDR2: MGHRA, YSYEKL. DNA for the CDR3: TGCGCCAGCAGCCAGACTGACAGGGAAGAGCAGTTCTTC. The encoded protein is CASSQTDREEQFF.

The chain is built from TRBV29-1 and TRBJ1-1, with TRBD1 as a possible D gene (5 bases). Trimming took 7 bases from V and 0 from J, leaving 12 bases between them. The CDR3 length is 13 residues. The germline V gene encodes CDR1 SQVTM and CDR2 ANQGSEA. The CDR3 coding sequence is TGCAGCGGAATGACAGCGATGAACACTGAAGCTTTCTTT. Protein sequence: CSGMTAMNTEAFF.

The chain uses TRBV10-3 and TRBJ1-2, with 7 bases lining up with TRBD1. J was trimmed by 8 bases and V by 10 bases; bases with no gene match: 19. The CDR3 sequence is 15 residues long. The germline CDR1 and CDR2 sequences are ENHRY and SYGVKD. CDR3 nucleotides: TGTGCCAGCCATGACAGGGCAGTAGACCTAAGAGGCTACACCTTC. This codes for CASHDRAVDLRGYTF.

The CDR3: CATSRDLQDTQYF. The DNA of the CDR3 is TGTGCCACCAGCAGAGATTTGCAGGATACGCAGTATTTT. V gene TRBV15 combines with J gene TRBJ2-3, with D uncertain. The CDR3 extends over 13 amino acids. The germline V gene has CDR1 LNHNV and CDR2 YYDKDF (reference sequence). V was pared by 0 bases and J by 6 bases, with 7 bases between.

The gene calls are TRBV7-9 and TRBJ2-6; D call uncertain. V was clipped by 10 bases and J by 2 bases, with 3 bases between them. The germline V gene has CDR1 SEHNR and CDR2 FQNEAQ (reference sequence). The CDR3 runs to 11 residues. The CDR3 region is CATTGANVLTF. The CDR3 DNA is TGTGCCACCACTGGGGCCAACGTCCTGACTTTC.

This clone was detected once. V is TRBV5-1 and J is TRBJ1-1; D not resolved. Germline V lookup: CDR1 SGHRS, CDR2 YFSETQ. The CDR3 spans 14 residues. The V end lost 1 base, the J end lost 1 base, and 8 bases lay between the germline ends. Here the CDR3 reads CASSLTPSNTEAFF. CDR3 DNA sequence: TGCGCCAGCAGCTTGACCCCCTCGAACACTGAAGCTTTCTTT.